The source of this T cell receptor beta chain is a study of blood T cell repertoires in COVID-19. Germline V gene sequence: CDR1 LNHDA, CDR2 SQIVND (reference sequence). The CDR3 runs 20 residues. The V end was cut by 5 bases, the J end by 0 bases, with 26 bases between. Assay: immunoSEQ multiplex PCR; the TCRdb copy retains only in-frame clones and omits some. The sample lists 250,000 or so clones; under 85% were seen once. This chain joins TRBV19 and TRBJ2-4; the D gene is possibly TRBD1 (6 bases). This receptor was taken from a man aged 30 to 45 who had recovered from COVID-19. What was sequenced was peripheral blood. CDR3: CASSPSHGTTQNLAKNIQYF. CDR3 DNA: TGTGCCAGTAGTCCAAGCCACGGGACAACCCAAAATCTAGCCAAAAACATTCAGTACTTC.